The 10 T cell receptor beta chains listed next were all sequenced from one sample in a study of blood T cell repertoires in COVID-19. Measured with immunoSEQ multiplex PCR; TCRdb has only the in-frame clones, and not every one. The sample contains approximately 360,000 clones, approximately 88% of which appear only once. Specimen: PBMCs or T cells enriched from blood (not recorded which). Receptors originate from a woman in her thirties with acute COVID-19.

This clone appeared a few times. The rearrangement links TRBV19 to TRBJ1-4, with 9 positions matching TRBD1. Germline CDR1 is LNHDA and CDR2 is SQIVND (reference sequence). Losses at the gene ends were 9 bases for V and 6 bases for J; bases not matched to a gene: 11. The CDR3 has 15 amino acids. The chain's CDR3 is CASRSRTGDYEKLFF. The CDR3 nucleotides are TGTGCCAGCCGTAGCCGGACAGGGGATTATGAAAAACTGTTTTTT.

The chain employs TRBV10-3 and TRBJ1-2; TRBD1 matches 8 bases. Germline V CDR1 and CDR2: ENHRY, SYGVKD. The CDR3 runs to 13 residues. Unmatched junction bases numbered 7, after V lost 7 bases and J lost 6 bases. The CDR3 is CAITEDRVNGYTF. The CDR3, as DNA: TGTGCCATCACCGAGGACAGGGTGAATGGCTACACCTTC.

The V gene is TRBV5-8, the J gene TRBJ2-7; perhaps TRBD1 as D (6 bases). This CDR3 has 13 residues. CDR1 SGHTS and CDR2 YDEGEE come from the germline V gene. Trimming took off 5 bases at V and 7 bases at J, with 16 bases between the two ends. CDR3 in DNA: TGTGCCAGCAGTGAAGGACAGACTTTGGAGCAGTACTTC. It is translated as CASSEGQTLEQYF.

The CDR3 DNA follows: TGTGCCAGCAGGTTACTAGGTTTGGGGAACACTGAAGCTTTCTTT. This translates into CASRLLGLGNTEAFF. This sequence joins TRBV5-6 and TRBJ1-1; D uncertain. Trimming pared 5 bases from V and 1 base from J, leaving 15 bases between. Germline V gene lookup returns CDR1 SGHDT and CDR2 YYEEEE. This CDR3 has 15 residues.

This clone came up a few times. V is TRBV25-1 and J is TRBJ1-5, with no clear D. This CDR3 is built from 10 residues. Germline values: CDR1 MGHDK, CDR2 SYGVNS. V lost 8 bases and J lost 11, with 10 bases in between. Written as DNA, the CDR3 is TGTGCCAGCCCCGAGCACGCCCAGCATTTT. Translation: CASPEHAQHF.

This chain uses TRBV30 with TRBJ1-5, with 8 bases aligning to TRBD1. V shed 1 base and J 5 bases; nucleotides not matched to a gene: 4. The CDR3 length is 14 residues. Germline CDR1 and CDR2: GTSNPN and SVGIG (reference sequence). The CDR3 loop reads CAWSGDRGHQPQHF. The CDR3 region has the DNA TGTGCCTGGAGTGGAGACAGGGGACATCAGCCCCAGCATTTT.

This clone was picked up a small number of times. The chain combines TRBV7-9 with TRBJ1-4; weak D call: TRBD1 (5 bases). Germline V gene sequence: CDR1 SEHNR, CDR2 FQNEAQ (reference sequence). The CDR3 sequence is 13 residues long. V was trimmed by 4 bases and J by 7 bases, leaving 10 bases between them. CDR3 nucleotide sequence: TGTGCCAGCAGCTCCGCACAGGCTGAAAAACTGTTTTTT. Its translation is CASSSAQAEKLFF.

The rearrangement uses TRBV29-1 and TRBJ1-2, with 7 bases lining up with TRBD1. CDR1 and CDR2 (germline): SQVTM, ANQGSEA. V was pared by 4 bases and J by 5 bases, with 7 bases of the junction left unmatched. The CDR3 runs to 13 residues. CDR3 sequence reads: CSVGEAGGYGYTF. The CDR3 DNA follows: TGCAGCGTTGGAGAGGCAGGGGGTTATGGCTACACCTTC. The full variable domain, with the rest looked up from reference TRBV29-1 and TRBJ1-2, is SAVISQKPSRDICQRGTSLTIQCQVDSQVTMMFWYRQQPGQSLTLIATANQGSEATYESGFVIDKFPISRPNLTFSTLTVSNMSPEDSSIYLCSVGEAGGYGYTFGSGTRLTVV.

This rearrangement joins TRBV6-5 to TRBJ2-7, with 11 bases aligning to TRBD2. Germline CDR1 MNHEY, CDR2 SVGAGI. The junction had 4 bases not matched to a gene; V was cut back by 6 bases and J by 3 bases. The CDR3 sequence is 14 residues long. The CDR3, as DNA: TGTGCCAGCAGACTGGGGACTAGCGGCTACGAGCAGTACTTC. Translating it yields CASRLGTSGYEQYF.

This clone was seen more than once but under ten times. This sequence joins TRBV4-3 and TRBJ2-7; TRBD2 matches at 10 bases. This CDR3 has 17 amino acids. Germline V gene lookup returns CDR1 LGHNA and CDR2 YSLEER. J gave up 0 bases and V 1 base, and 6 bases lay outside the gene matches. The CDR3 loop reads CASSQGTSGYLSYEQYF. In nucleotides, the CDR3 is TGCGCCAGCAGCCAAGGGACTAGCGGATACCTCTCCTACGAGCAGTACTTC.